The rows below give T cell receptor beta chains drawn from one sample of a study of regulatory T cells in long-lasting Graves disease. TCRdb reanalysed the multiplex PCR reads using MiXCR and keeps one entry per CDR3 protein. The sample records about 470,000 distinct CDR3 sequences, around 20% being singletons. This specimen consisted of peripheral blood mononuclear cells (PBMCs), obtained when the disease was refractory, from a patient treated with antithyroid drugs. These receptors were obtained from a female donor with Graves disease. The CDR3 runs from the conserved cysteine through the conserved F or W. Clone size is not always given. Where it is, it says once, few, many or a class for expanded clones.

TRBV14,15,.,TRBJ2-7,CASSLIQGAGYEQYF
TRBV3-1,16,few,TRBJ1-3,CASSLSGSLSGNTIYF
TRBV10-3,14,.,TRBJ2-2,CAITGEGVNGELFF
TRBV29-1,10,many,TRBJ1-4,CSVLAEKLFF
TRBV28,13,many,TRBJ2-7,CASTSGGAVEQYF
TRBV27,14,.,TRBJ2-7,CASSLSDVTGEQYF
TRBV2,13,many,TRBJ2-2,CASSERTGGELFF
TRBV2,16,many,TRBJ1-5,CASSVFGRNSNQPQHF
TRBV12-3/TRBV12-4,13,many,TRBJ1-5,CASSKQGDKPQHF
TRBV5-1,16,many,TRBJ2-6,CASSHWWGSGANVLTF
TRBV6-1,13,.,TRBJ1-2,CASSDRAFYGYTF
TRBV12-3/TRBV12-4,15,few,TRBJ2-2,CASSPVTGGTGELFF
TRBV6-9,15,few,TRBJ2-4,CASSYFATGRDIQYF
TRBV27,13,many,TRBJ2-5,CASSQDRAETQYF
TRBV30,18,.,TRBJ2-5,CAWSVVILTRETQETQYF
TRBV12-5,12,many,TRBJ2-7,CASGFNSYEQYF
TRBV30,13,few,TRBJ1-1,CAWGVDRNTEAFF
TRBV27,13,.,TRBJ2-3,CASSWATEYTQYF
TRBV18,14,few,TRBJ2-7,CASSLRQGGSEQYF
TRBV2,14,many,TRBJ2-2,CASRVLAGGGELFF
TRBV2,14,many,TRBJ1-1,CASNLVILNTEAFF
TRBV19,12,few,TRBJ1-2,CASESPVYGYTF
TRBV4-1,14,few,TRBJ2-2,CASSPTWVAYRLFF
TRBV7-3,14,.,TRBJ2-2,CASSLLGGPGELFF
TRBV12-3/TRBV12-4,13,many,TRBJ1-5,CASSIRSNQPQHF
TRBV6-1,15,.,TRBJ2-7,CASSPITGQLYEQYF
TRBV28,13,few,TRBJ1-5,CASNDRRSQPQHF
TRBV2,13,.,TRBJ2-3,CASAGTGGLEEYF
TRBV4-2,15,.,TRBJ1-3,CASSQEVSSGNTIYF
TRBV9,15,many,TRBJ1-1,CASSEGGRKNTEAFF
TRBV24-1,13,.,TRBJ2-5,CATRGRPGETQYF
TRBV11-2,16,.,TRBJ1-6,CASSQVRGNHNSPLHF
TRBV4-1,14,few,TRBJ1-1,CASSQEGRNTEAFF
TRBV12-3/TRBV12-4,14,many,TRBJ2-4,CASNEQGPKNIQYF
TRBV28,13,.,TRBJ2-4,CASSLTDKNIQYF
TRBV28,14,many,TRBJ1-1,CASKQGLSNTEAFF
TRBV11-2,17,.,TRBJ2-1,CASSLSRHLIYYNEQFF
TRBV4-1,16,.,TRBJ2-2,CASSPWTRGAPGELFF
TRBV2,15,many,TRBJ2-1,CASRPGLAAYNEQFF
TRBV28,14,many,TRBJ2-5,CASSTGVRQETQYF
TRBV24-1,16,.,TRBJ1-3,CATSDPREGPGNTIYF
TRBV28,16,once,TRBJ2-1,CASSLSGQGTYNEQFF
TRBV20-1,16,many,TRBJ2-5,CSAREKTGRNEETQYF
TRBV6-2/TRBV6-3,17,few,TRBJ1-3,CASSSPEKRGSHWTIYF
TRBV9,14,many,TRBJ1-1,CASSVSALNTEAFF
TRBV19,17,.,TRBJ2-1,CASSKTPGTSRYEEQFF
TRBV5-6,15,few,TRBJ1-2,CASSFVDRGLSGYTF
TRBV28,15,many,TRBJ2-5,CASRPPGGGEETQYF
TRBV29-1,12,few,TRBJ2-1,CSGILADNEQFF
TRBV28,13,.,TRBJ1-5,CASLHNYNQPQHF
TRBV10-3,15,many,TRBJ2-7,CAISESGGNSYEQYF